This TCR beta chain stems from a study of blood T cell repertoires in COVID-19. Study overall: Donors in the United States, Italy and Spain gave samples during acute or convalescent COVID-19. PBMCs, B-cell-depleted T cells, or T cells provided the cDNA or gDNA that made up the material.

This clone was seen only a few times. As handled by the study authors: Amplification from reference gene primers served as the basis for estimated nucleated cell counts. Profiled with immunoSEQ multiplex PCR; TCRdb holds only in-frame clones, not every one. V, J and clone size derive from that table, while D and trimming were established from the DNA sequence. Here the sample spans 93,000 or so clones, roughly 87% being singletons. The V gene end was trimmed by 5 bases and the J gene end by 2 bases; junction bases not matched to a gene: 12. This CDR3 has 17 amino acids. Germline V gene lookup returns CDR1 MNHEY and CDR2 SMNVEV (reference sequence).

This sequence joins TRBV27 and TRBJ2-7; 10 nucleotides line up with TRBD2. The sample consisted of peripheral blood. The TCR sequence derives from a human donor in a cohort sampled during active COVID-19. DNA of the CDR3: TGTGCCAGCAGTCACCAACAGACCGGGACTAGCGCCTACGAGCAGTACTTC. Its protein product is CASSHQQTGTSAYEQYF.